This TCR beta chain was recovered during a study of T cell repertoires in cytomegalovirus infection. Study information: Epitope selection comprised recently identified HLA-C-restricted CMV epitopes and well-studied HLA-B-restricted CMV epitopes. Public TCR beta signatures provided an indication of both CMV infection and a matching HLA type. Findings and caveats of the study: The study found HLA-C-restricted CMV-specific TCR beta clonotypes dominating the ex vivo response. Summed frequency of public TCR beta families distinguished CMV carriers with the relevant HLA.

TCRdb re-called the reads with MiXCR, one entry per CDR3 protein. Of around 770,000 distinct CDR3 sequences in the sample, 25% to 35% were seen once. Points on this clonotype: Its target is unknown.

CDR3 length: 16 residues. V lost 3 bases to trimming and J lost 0 bases, with 12 bases between them. Germline CDR1 SEHNR, CDR2 FQNEAQ (reference sequence). The clonotype originates from a human donor in good health (CMV status not recorded). Some clones in this sample may be carry-over from other donors' samples. The rearrangement joins TRBV7-9 to TRBJ2-4; possibly TRBD2 for D (5 bases). Here the sequenced sample was cultured CD8+ T cells from PBMCs, taken from culture after CMV antigen stimulation. In nucleotides, the CDR3 is TGTGCCAGCAGCTTCTCGGACGGACTAGCCAAAAACATTCAGTACTTC. Translation: CASSFSDGLAKNIQYF.